Sequencing of this TCR beta chain was carried out in a study of T-cell memory formation after mild COVID-19. Study at large: In these data, TCR clusters were largely donor specific.

The V end was cut by 5 bases, the J end by 7 bases, with 14 bases between. The CDR3 contains 14 residues. Per the germline V gene, CDR1 is LNHDA and CDR2 is SQIVND (reference sequence). From the 5' RACE reads, TCRdb called clonotypes with MiXCR, one entry per CDR3 protein. The sample has about half a million distinct CDR3 sequences, 15% to 20% seen once. This clonotype was detected a few times. The sequenced sample was PBMCs or a T cell subset sorted from them (not recorded which). The receptor comes from an adult woman who had mild COVID-19 (a few samples of this study predate the infection). Cell type and time point are not known. The V call is TRBV19, the J call TRBJ1-4; D is uncertain. The CDR3: CASSQILDGEKLFF. In DNA form, the CDR3 reads TGTGCCAGTAGTCAGATCCTGGATGGTGAAAAACTGTTTTTT.